Presented here are 15 T cell receptor beta chains from one specimen sequenced in a study of blood T cell repertoires in COVID-19 (dated by TCRdb to 2019 to 2021). The library was made by the immunoSEQ multiplex PCR assay. Not all clones reach the TCRdb copy of this immuneACCESS table, which keeps in-frame sequences only. Checked studies attribute under half of the gap to unresolved V genes and leave the rest unexplained. The sample table records tens of thousands of clones; about 92% of these occur just once. Roughly 5.9% of the sample rests with the top ten. The source material was peripheral blood. These receptors were collected from a woman in her sixties with active COVID-19.

This sequence joins TRBV5-4 and TRBJ1-1, with 9 nucleotides matching TRBD1. Trimming removed 3 bases from V and 3 bases from J; junction bases left unmatched: 6. The germline V gene has CDR1 SGHNT and CDR2 YYREEE (reference sequence). There are 15 residues in the CDR3. Here the CDR3 reads CASSSRQGVDTEAFF. For the CDR3, the DNA is TGTGCCAGCAGCTCCAGACAGGGGGTGGACACTGAAGCTTTCTTT.

Regarding this clone: This sample includes further DNA sequences coding for the same CDR3. The CDR3 region is CASSLDRASYNEQFF. CDR3 bases: TGTGCCAGCAGCCTCGACAGGGCTTCCTACAATGAGCAGTTCTTC. V usage is TRBV7-9 and J usage is TRBJ2-1; 7 bases are shared with TRBD1. The CDR3 spans 15 residues. In germline, CDR1 is SEHNR, CDR2 FQNEAQ (reference sequence). Germline trimming cut 5 bases from V and 1 base from J; bases unmatched to any gene: 5.

This clone was recorded a few times. The genes are TRBV6-1 and TRBJ1-3; TRBD1 matches at 9 bases. From germline, CDR1 is MNHNS and CDR2 SASEGT. The CDR3 is 15 residues long. V shed 2 bases, J shed 4 bases, and the junction held 3 bases outside the gene matches. The CDR3 here is CASSERGTGGNTIYF. The CDR3 nucleotides read TGTGCCAGCAGTGAAAGAGGGACAGGGGGAAACACCATATATTTT.

V usage is TRBV3-1 (or the pseudogene TRBV3-2) and J usage is TRBJ1-2, with no clear D. The CDR3 contains 14 residues. Per germline, CDR1 LGHDT and CDR2 YNNKEL (reference sequence). V lost 0 bases and J lost 5, with 10 bases in between. The CDR3 is CASSQDTGFYGYTF. The CDR3 nucleotides read TGTGCCAGCAGCCAAGATACGGGGTTTTATGGCTACACCTTC.

This clone was picked up one time. V and J are TRBV6-5 and TRBJ2-7; tentatively, D is TRBD1 (6 bases). The CDR3 has 15 amino acids. Germline V CDR1 and CDR2: MNHEY, SVGAGI. V was shortened by 8 bases and J by 7 bases, with 24 bases between the two germline ends. The CDR3: CASQPTGLIEGEQYF. The DNA of the CDR3 is TGTGCCAGCCAACCGACAGGTCTCATCGAGGGGGAGCAGTACTTC.

The J gene is TRBJ2-1, the V gene TRBV5-6, with 8 nucleotides matching TRBD2. V shed 3 bases and J 0 bases; nucleotides not matched to a gene: 11. This CDR3 is 18 amino acids long. The germline CDR1 and CDR2 sequences are SGHDT and YYEEEE. This CDR3 is CASSSPRGGISSYNEQFF. The CDR3, as DNA: TGTGCCAGCAGCTCTCCGCGCGGGGGGATAAGCTCCTACAATGAGCAGTTCTTC.

This chain connects TRBV6-5 to TRBJ2-1; TRBD2 matches 7 bases. CDR1 MNHEY and CDR2 SVGAGI come from the germline V gene. The CDR3 consists of 13 residues. The V and J ends lost 7 bases and 6 bases, in that order; junction bases with no gene match: 6. The CDR3 spells CASMSGRFNEQFF. The CDR3, as DNA: TGTGCCAGCATGTCCGGGAGGTTCAATGAGCAGTTCTTC.

This chain joins TRBV12-5 and TRBJ1-3; D gene unclear. Germline V gene sequence: CDR1 LGHNT, CDR2 FRNRAP. The CDR3 consists of 14 residues. V lost 6 bases to trimming and J lost 0 bases, with 9 bases between them. The CDR3 protein is CASGHLSSGNTIYF. The CDR3, as DNA: TGTGCTAGTGGCCACTTGTCCTCTGGAAACACCATATATTTT.

The gene calls are TRBV29-1 and TRBJ2-1, with TRBD2 as a possible D gene (5 bases). V was cut by 5 bases and J by 0 bases, with 17 bases left in between. CDR1 and CDR2 (germline): SQVTM, ANQGSEA. The CDR3 contains 16 residues. This chain's CDR3 is CSVPVQRLSSYNEQFF. The CDR3 DNA reads TGCAGCGTTCCCGTCCAGCGGCTGAGCTCCTACAATGAGCAGTTCTTC.

V usage is TRBV5-1 and J usage is TRBJ2-1; TRBD2 aligns across 7 bases. This CDR3 has 15 amino acids. V shed 4 bases and J 8 bases; nucleotides not matched to a gene: 12. From germline, CDR1 is SGHRS and CDR2 YFSETQ. The CDR3 protein is CASSLGGTASDEQFF. CDR3 bases: TGCGCCAGCAGCCTCGGGGGGACGGCCTCGGATGAGCAGTTCTTC.

This chain uses TRBV5-1 with TRBJ1-1; D possibly corresponds to TRBD1 (6 bases). The CDR3 contains 15 residues. Trimming took 0 bases from V and 1 from J, leaving 10 bases between them. The germline gives CDR1 SGHRS, CDR2 YFSETQ. This CDR3 is CASSLEGGKNTEAFF. In nucleotides, the CDR3 is TGCGCCAGCAGCTTGGAGGGGGGGAAGAACACTGAAGCTTTCTTT.

The V and J genes are TRBV3-1 (or the pseudogene TRBV3-2) and TRBJ2-7; TRBD2 aligns across 13 bases. Germline V gene sequence: CDR1 LGHDT, CDR2 YNNKEL (reference sequence). This CDR3 is 16 amino acids long. Trimming cost V 0 bases and J 5 bases; bases outside gene matches: 4. Written as DNA, the CDR3 is TGTGCCAGCAGCCAAGATTCGACTAGCGGGGGGAACGAGCAGTACTTC. It encodes CASSQDSTSGGNEQYF.

J is TRBJ1-2 and V is TRBV28; D might be TRBD1 (5 bases). V lost 4 bases to trimming and J lost 6 bases, with 15 bases between them. Germline-derived CDR1 and CDR2 are MDHEN and SYDVKM. This CDR3 has 14 residues. CDR3 in DNA: TGTGCCAGCAGTTCTAGGACACTGACGGATGGCTACACCTTC. Its translation is CASSSRTLTDGYTF.

The rearrangement uses TRBV2 and TRBJ2-3, with 7 nucleotides matching TRBD1. The CDR3 runs 12 residues. Trimming at V came to 7 bases and at J to 5 bases, leaving 3 bases not matched to a gene. Germline CDR1 SNHLY, CDR2 FYNNEI. Written as DNA, the CDR3 is TGTGCCAGCATTTGGGACAGAGATACGCAGTATTTT. The encoded protein is CASIWDRDTQYF.

The sample holds a few counts of this clone. This chain links TRBV7-2 with TRBJ1-1, with 9 bases lining up with TRBD1. The CDR3 is made up of 16 amino acids. J gave up 4 bases and V 5 bases, and 11 bases lay outside the gene matches. Looked up from germline, CDR1 is SGHTA and CDR2 is FQGNSA. DNA for the CDR3: TGTGCCAGCAGCCTCACAGGGGGCGCGAGGTCCACTGAAGCTTTCTTT. It translates to CASSLTGGARSTEAFF.